The 26 T cell receptor beta chains reported below all come from one sample, sequenced in a study of CD8 T cells in Susac syndrome. Reverse transcription used roughly 0.5 to 1 ug RNA and random hexamers. TCRdb fed the immunoSEQ multiplex PCR reads into MiXCR, producing one record per CDR3 protein. This table has over 95,000 distinct CDR3 sequences, under 95% appearing once. The sample was CD8+ T cells from PBMCs. The receptors were sampled from a human donor in good health.

The CDR3 protein is CASSRPGQGNEKLFF. The CDR3 DNA is TGTGCCAGTAGTCGACCGGGACAGGGGAATGAAAAACTGTTTTTT. This chain connects TRBV19 to TRBJ1-4, with 10 bases aligning to TRBD1. The V segment lost 5 bases and the J segment 5 bases; nucleotides outside the gene matches: 5. From germline, CDR1 is LNHDA and CDR2 SQIVND (reference sequence). This CDR3 comprises 15 residues.

The chain uses TRBV6-6 and TRBJ1-1; 7 bases match TRBD1. Germline loops: CDR1 MNHNY, CDR2 SVGAGI (reference sequence). The ends lost 6 bases at V and 1 base at J; junction bases unmatched: 8. CDR3 length: 15 residues. CDR3 bases: TGTGCCAGCAGACACGCCGGGACAGAGAACACTGAAGCTTTCTTT. Translation: CASRHAGTENTEAFF.

V is TRBV4-1 and J is TRBJ2-5, with 8 bases fitting TRBD2. V dropped 4 bases and J dropped 5; count of bases not matched to a gene: 6. This CDR3 comprises 14 residues. CDR1 and CDR2 from the germline V gene are MGHRA and YSYEKL. CDR3 nucleotides: TGCGCCAGCAGCCTAGCGGGGCCAAGGGAGACCCAGTACTTC. Its translation: CASSLAGPRETQYF.

The rearrangement joins TRBV7-2 to TRBJ2-3; perhaps TRBD1 as D (6 bases). Germline V gene lookup returns CDR1 SGHTA and CDR2 FQGNSA. Trimming cost V 4 bases and J 4 bases, with 15 bases left between them. The CDR3 has 15 amino acids. CDR3 nucleotides: TGTGCCAGCAGCTCCAACGCAGGGGTGGCAGATACGCAGTATTTT. Its protein product is CASSSNAGVADTQYF.

The chain carries TRBV29-1 and TRBJ1-1; D is ambiguous. In germline, CDR1 is SQVTM, CDR2 ANQGSEA. Between the trimmed V and J ends, which lost 7 bases and 4 bases, there was a span of 13 bases. CDR3 length: 12 residues. CDR3 nucleotide sequence: TGCAGCGCCCCGGAGGTGGGCACTGAAGCTTTCTTT. It specifies CSAPEVGTEAFF.

V gene TRBV27 combines with J gene TRBJ1-1; D ambiguous. The CDR3 extends over 16 amino acids. Trimming left V 0 bases short and J 0 bases short, with 11 bases between. Germline CDR1 MNHEY, CDR2 SMNVEV (reference sequence). DNA for the CDR3: TGTGCCAGCAGTTTATCCACCGGCGGGGTGAACACTGAAGCTTTCTTT. Protein: CASSLSTGGVNTEAFF.

This clonotype was detected only a few times. CDR3 DNA: TGTGCCAGCTCAAGCGGGGTATCCTACGAGCAGTACTTC. It encodes CASSSGVSYEQYF. The chain carries TRBV6-5 and TRBJ2-7; 7 positions agree with TRBD2. The CDR3 contains 13 residues. V lost 8 bases, J lost 1 base, and 5 bases stayed unmatched. Germline CDR1 is MNHEY and CDR2 is SVGAGI.

This clonotype has a single count. This sequence joins TRBV3-1 and TRBJ1-2; unclear D gene. The V end was cut by 1 base, the J end by 2 bases, with 8 bases between. Germline CDR1 is LGHDT and CDR2 is YNNKEL (reference sequence). The CDR3 is 14 residues long. The CDR3 region has the DNA TGTGCCAGCAGCCAAGGTACAGAGAACTATGGCTACACCTTC. Protein sequence: CASSQGTENYGYTF.

This rearrangement joins TRBV9 to TRBJ2-7; no clear D gene. The CDR3 sequence is 14 residues long. Germline assignment: CDR1 SGDLS and CDR2 YYNGEE. V shed 0 bases and J shed 7 bases, with 14 bases lying between them. CDR3 protein: CASSVAGGVEEQYF. CDR3 coding DNA: TGTGCCAGCAGCGTAGCTGGTGGTGTGGAGGAGCAGTACTTC.

The chain has TRBV7-2 and TRBJ1-2; 7 bases are a match to TRBD1. The germline V gene encodes CDR1 SGHTA and CDR2 FQGNSA. The CDR3 runs 13 residues. With 5 bases clipped from V and 6 bases from J, the junction kept 6 bases outside the gene matches. The CDR3 DNA reads TGTGCCAGCAGCCGTAGTGGGACAGATGGCTACACCTTC. Its protein product is CASSRSGTDGYTF.

The chain is built from TRBV6-5 and TRBJ1-3; D is perhaps TRBD1 (5 bases). The CDR3 runs 15 residues. Germline V gene sequence: CDR1 MNHEY, CDR2 SVGAGI. V lost 8 bases to trimming and J lost 0 bases, with 14 bases between them. The CDR3 loop reads CASRSTGNSGNTIYF. The DNA of the CDR3 is TGTGCCAGCCGCAGTACAGGAAACTCTGGAAACACCATATATTTT.

V is TRBV29-1 and J is TRBJ1-2; unclear D gene. This CDR3 has 15 amino acids. The germline V gene encodes CDR1 SQVTM and CDR2 ANQGSEA. The V end lost 1 base, the J end lost 0 bases, and 12 bases lay between the germline ends. Here the CDR3 reads CSVEVVVSANYGYTF. DNA for the CDR3: TGCAGCGTTGAAGTAGTGGTCTCAGCTAACTATGGCTACACCTTC.

This clonotype has just one count. This chain connects TRBV5-6 to TRBJ2-1, with 14 bases fitting TRBD2. Unmatched junction bases numbered 14, after V lost 4 bases and J lost 2 bases. CDR1 SGHDT and CDR2 YYEEEE come from the germline V gene. The CDR3 runs to 20 residues. This CDR3 is CASSPSPGTSGSLAYNEQFF. As DNA, the CDR3 is TGTGCCAGCAGCCCATCCCCCGGGACTAGCGGGAGTCTTGCCTACAATGAGCAGTTCTTC. Variable domain in full (rest from reference TRBV5-6 and TRBJ2-1): DAGVTQSPTHLIKTRGQQVTLRCSPKSGHDTVSWYQQALGQGPQFIFQYYEEEERQRGNFPDRFSGHQFPNYSSELNVNALLLGDSALYLCASSPSPGTSGSLAYNEQFFGPGTRLTVL.

This clonotype was picked up one time. This rearrangement joins TRBV19 to TRBJ1-5, with D possibly matching TRBD1 (5 bases). The V gene's germline CDR1 is LNHDA and CDR2 SQIVND (reference sequence). V dropped 0 bases and J dropped 3 bases, with 9 bases sitting between them. The length of the CDR3 is 15 residues. The CDR3 is CASSIDGGINQPQHF. CDR3 coding DNA: TGTGCCAGTAGTATAGACGGGGGAATCAATCAGCCCCAGCATTTT.

The V call is TRBV3-1, the J call TRBJ2-7; no clear D gene. CDR3 length: 15 residues. With 2 bases removed from V and 1 base from J, the gap between germline ends came to 12 bases. The germline V gene encodes CDR1 LGHDT and CDR2 YNNKEL (reference sequence). The CDR3 nucleotides are TGTGCCAGCAGCCAAACTTGGGAAGAGTCCTACGAGCAGTACTTC. The encoded protein is CASSQTWEESYEQYF.

The chain employs TRBV15 and TRBJ1-1; no clear D. V was trimmed by 0 bases and J by 1 base, leaving 6 bases between them. Germline lookup yields CDR1 LNHNV and CDR2 YYDKDF (reference sequence). The CDR3 is made up of 14 amino acids. CDR3 bases: TGTGCCACCAGCAGAGAACGGAAGAACACTGAAGCTTTCTTT. Amino acid sequence: CATSRERKNTEAFF.

V gene TRBV5-6 combines with J gene TRBJ1-4; D uncertain. Germline assignment: CDR1 SGHDT and CDR2 YYEEEE. The V and J ends lost 4 bases and 12 bases respectively, with 16 bases between them. This CDR3 region has 13 residues. The CDR3 nucleotides are TGTGCCAGCAGCCCCGGCGCGGTCTCTCAACTGTTTTTT. Protein: CASSPGAVSQLFF.

J is TRBJ2-1 and V is TRBV9, with a possible D match to TRBD1 (5 bases). Germline loops: CDR1 SGDLS, CDR2 YYNGEE. The ends were cut back, 3 bases at V and 0 bases at J, with 10 bases in the middle. CDR3 length equals 15 residues. The CDR3 region has the DNA TGTGCCAGCAGCGGGTACAGGAGCTCCTACAATGAGCAGTTCTTC. It specifies CASSGYRSSYNEQFF.

The chain uses TRBV19 and TRBJ1-1, with 7 bases that match TRBD1. V lost 2 bases, J lost 4 bases, and 4 bases stayed unmatched. The CDR3 consists of 14 residues. Germline values: CDR1 LNHDA, CDR2 SQIVND (reference sequence). CDR3 nucleotide sequence: TGTGCCAGTAGTATACAAGGGGGCGGCACTGAAGCTTTCTTT. Protein: CASSIQGGGTEAFF.

The chain has TRBV20-1 and TRBJ2-1; 10 bases match TRBD1. The CDR3 sequence is 16 residues long. The germline V gene encodes CDR1 DFQATT and CDR2 SNEGSKA (reference sequence). The V and J ends lost 0 bases and 9 bases, in that order; junction bases with no gene match: 11. The CDR3 nucleotides are TGCAGTGCTAGAGACCGAAGGACAGGGGGTGATAGTGAGCAGTTCTTC. As protein: CSARDRRTGGDSEQFF.

This chain connects TRBV6-5 to TRBJ1-2; D is unclear. Germline-derived CDR1 and CDR2 are MNHEY and SVGAGI. V was clipped by 7 bases and J by 4 bases, with 10 bases between them. CDR3 length equals 12 residues. The CDR3 is CASKEDTYGYTF. CDR3 sequence (DNA): TGTGCCAGCAAGGAAGACACCTATGGCTACACCTTC.

As DNA, the CDR3 is TGCAGTGCTAGAGATCTAATCTTGGGGGCCAATCAGCCCCAGCATTTT. This codes for CSARDLILGANQPQHF. The chain combines TRBV20-1 with TRBJ1-5; D may be TRBD1 (6 bases). The V and J ends lost 0 bases and 3 bases respectively, with 15 bases between them. Germline values: CDR1 DFQATT, CDR2 SNEGSKA (reference sequence). The CDR3 length is 16 residues.

The chain joins TRBV7-9 to TRBJ2-1; tentatively, D is TRBD1 (5 bases). The V and J ends lost 4 bases and 13 bases respectively, with 14 bases between them. Germline CDR1 and CDR2: SEHNR and FQNEAQ (reference sequence). The CDR3 sequence is 12 residues long. CDR3 region: CASSSSSRAQFF. The CDR3 region has the DNA TGTGCCAGCAGCTCCTCTTCCAGGGCCCAGTTCTTC.

The chain employs TRBV5-6 and TRBJ1-1, with D unresolved. Trimming left V 4 bases short and J 5 bases short, with 12 bases between. The CDR3 is 13 amino acids. Germline values: CDR1 SGHDT, CDR2 YYEEEE. CDR3 in amino acids: CASSLDPGTEAFF. The DNA of the CDR3 is TGTGCCAGCAGCCTTGACCCGGGGACTGAAGCTTTCTTT.

The CDR3 is CASRQTYEQYF. For the CDR3, the DNA is TGTGCCAGCAGACAAACCTACGAGCAGTACTTC. The chain joins TRBV27 to TRBJ2-7; D is unresolved. The V gene lost 6 bases and the J gene lost 2 bases, with 5 bases spanning the gap. This CDR3 region has 11 residues. The germline V gene encodes CDR1 MNHEY and CDR2 SMNVEV (reference sequence).

V usage is TRBV2 and J usage is TRBJ2-7; perhaps TRBD1 as D (5 bases). Germline CDR1 reads SNHLY; CDR2 reads FYNNEI. This CDR3 region has 13 residues. V gave up 7 bases and J gave up 2 bases, with 12 bases separating them. The CDR3 coding sequence is TGTGCCAGCAAGCAACAGGCCGCCTACGAGCAGTACTTC. Protein: CASKQQAAYEQYF.